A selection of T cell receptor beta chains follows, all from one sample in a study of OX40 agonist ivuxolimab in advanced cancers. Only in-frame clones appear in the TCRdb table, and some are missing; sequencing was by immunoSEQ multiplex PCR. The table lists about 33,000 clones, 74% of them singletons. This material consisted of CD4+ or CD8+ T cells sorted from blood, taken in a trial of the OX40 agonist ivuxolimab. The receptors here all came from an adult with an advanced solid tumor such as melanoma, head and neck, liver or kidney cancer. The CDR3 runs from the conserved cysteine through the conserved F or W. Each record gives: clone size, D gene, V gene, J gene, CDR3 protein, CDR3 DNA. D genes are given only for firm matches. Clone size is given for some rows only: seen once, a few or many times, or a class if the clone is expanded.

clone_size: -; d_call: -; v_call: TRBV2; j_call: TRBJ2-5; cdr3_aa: CASTLSRDETQYF; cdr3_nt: TGTGCCAGCACCCTGAGCAGGGATGAGACCCAGTACTTC
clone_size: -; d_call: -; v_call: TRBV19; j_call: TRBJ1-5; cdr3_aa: CASSSQGVGNQPQHF; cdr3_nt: TGTGCCAGTAGTTCACAGGGAGTGGGCAATCAGCCCCAGCATTTT
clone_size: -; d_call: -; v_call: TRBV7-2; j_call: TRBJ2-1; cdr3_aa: CASSLTSYNEQFF; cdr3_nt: TGTGCCAGCAGCTTAACCTCCTACAATGAGCAGTTCTTC
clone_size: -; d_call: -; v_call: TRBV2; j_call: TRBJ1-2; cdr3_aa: CASSSDSWGYTF; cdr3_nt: TGTGCCAGCAGCTCGGACAGTTGGGGCTACACCTTC
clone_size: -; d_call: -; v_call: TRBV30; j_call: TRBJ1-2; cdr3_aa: CAWSVTGPNYGYTF; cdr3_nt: TGTGCCTGGAGTGTAACCGGGCCCAACTATGGCTACACCTTC
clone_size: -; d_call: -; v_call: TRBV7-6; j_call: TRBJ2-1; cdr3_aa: CASSSQGNEQFF; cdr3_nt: TGTGCCAGCAGCTCGCAGGGTAATGAGCAGTTCTTC
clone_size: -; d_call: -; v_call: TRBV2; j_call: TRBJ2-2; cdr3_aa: CASRTNGELFF; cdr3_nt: TGTGCCAGCAGGACAAACGGGGAGCTGTTTTTT
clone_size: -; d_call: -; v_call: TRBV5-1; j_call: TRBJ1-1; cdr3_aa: CASSQPGTVNTEAFF; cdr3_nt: TGCGCCAGCAGCCAGCCGGGGACGGTGAACACTGAAGCTTTCTTT
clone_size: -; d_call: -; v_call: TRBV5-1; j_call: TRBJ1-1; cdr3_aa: CASKSKGDTEAFF; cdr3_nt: TGCGCCAGCAAGTCCAAGGGAGACACTGAAGCTTTCTTT
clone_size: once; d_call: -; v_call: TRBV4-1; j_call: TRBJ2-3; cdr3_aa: CASSLAKGSRRSTDTQYF; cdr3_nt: TGCGCCAGCAGCCTCGCCAAGGGGTCGCGTCGGTCCACAGATACGCAGTATTTT
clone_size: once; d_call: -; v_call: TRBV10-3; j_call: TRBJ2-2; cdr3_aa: CAIKRQVANTGELFF; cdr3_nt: TGTGCCATCAAGAGACAGGTCGCGAACACCGGGGAGCTGTTTTTT
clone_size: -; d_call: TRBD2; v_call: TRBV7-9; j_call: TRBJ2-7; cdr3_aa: CASSQGSGGAYEQYF; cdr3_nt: TGTGCCAGCAGCCAAGGGAGCGGGGGGGCCTACGAGCAGTACTTC
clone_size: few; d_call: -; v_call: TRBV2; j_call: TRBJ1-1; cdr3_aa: CASSAGYVIGTEAFF; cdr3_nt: TGTGCCAGCAGCGCAGGGTATGTAATAGGCACTGAAGCTTTCTTT
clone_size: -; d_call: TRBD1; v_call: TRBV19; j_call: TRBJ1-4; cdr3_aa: CASSPKTGVVEKLFF; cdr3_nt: TGTGCCAGTAGTCCGAAGACAGGGGTTGTTGAAAAACTGTTTTTT
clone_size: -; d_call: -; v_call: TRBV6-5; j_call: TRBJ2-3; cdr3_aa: CASSLAYTQYF; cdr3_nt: TGTGCCAGCAGCCTCGCGTATACGCAGTATTTT
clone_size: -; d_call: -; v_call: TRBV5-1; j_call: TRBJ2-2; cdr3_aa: CASSLGPENTGELFF; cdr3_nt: TGCGCCAGCAGCTTAGGCCCCGAGAACACCGGGGAGCTGTTTTTT
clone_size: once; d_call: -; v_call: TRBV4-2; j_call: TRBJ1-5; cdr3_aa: CASSQEPDQPQHF; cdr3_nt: TGTGCCAGCAGCCAAGAGCCCGATCAGCCCCAGCATTTT
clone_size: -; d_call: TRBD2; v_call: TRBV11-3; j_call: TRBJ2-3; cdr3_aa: CASSSSGGASDTQYF; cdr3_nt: TGTGCCAGCAGCTCAAGCGGGGGGGCTTCAGATACGCAGTATTTT
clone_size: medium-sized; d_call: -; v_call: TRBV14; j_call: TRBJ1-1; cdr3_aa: CASSPWGAMNTEAFF; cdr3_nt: TGTGCCAGCAGCCCGTGGGGGGCCATGAACACTGAAGCTTTCTTT
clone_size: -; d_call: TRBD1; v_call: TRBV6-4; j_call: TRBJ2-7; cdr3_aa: CASITTGLHEQYF; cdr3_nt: TGTGCCAGCATCACGACAGGGCTACACGAGCAGTACTTC
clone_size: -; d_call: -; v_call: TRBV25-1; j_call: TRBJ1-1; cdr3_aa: CASSDTFVGTEAFF; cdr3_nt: TGTGCCAGCAGCGACACATTCGTGGGCACTGAAGCTTTCTTT
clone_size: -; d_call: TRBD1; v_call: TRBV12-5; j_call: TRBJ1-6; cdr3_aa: CASGLGQGNSPLHF; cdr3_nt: TGTGCTAGTGGTTTGGGACAGGGAAATTCACCCCTCCACTTT
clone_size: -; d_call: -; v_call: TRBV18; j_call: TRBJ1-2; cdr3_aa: CASSPTGMDYGYTF; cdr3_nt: TGTGCCAGCTCCCCCACAGGGATGGACTATGGCTACACCTTC
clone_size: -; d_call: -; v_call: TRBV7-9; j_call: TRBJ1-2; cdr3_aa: CASSLQGMYGYTF; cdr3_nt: TGTGCCAGCAGCTTACAGGGGATGTATGGCTACACCTTC